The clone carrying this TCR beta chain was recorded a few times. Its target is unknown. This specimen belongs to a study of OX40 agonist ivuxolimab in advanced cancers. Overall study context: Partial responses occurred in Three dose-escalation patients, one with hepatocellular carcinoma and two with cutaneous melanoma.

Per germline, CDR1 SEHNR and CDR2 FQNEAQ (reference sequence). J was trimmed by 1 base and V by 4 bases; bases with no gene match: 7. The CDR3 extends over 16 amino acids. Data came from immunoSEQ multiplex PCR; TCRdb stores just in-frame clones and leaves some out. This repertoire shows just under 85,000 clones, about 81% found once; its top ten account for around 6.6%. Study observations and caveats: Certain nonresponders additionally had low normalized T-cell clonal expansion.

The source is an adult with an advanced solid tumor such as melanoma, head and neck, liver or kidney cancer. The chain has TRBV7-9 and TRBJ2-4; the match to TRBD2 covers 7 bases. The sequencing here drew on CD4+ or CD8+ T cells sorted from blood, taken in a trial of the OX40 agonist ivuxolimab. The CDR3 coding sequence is TGTGCCAGCAGCTCCTCAGCGGGGACCGCCAAAAACATTCAGTACTTC. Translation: CASSSSAGTAKNIQYF.